This T cell receptor beta chain was recorded in a study of cytomegalovirus exposure and HLA in healthy donors. Study findings and constraints: Several of the most significant clusters appeared, in a later analysis, to be linked to common viral pathogens.

Although they were nominally healthy when sampled, donors likely had unrecorded immune exposures. In the case of this clone: The antigen is unknown.

Germline V CDR1 and CDR2: SQVTM, ANQGSEA. Losses at the gene ends were 4 bases for V and 8 bases for J; bases not matched to a gene: 8. The CDR3 loop spans 13 amino acids. With 60 Vbeta and 13 Jbeta primers, the PCR was carried out. Sequencing used immunoSEQ multiplex PCR; TCRdb keeps in-frame clones, though not all of them. Its table lists 100,000 to 150,000 clones. The sequenced sample was PBMCs. The receptor comes from a young man in good health and CMV-seronegative. The V call is TRBV29-1, the J call TRBJ2-1, with 7 bases matching TRBD1. CDR3 sequence (DNA): TGCAGCGTTGGAGACCCCAGGGGGTATGAGCAGTTCTTC. This translates into CSVGDPRGYEQFF.